Reported below is one T cell receptor beta chain. Authors' processing steps: Researchers report that nucleated cell counts were estimated from reference gene primer amplification. The data were produced by immunoSEQ multiplex PCR, yet TCRdb's version contains in-frame clones alone and is incomplete. The D gene and trimming were derived from the DNA, and the V and J assignments and clone size from that table. The data hold 65,000 to 85,000 clones, with 80% to 90% observed a single time. The CDR3 has 13 residues. V shed 5 bases and J shed 8 bases, with 16 bases lying between them. Germline V CDR1 and CDR2: SQVTM, ANQGSEA. The data derive from a study of blood T cell repertoires in COVID-19. Study-level information: COVID-19 samples collected from the United States, Italy and Spain covered acute and convalescent phases. PBMCs, B-cell-depleted T cells, or T cells were the source of the cDNA or gDNA that made up the material.

This TCR derives from a human donor in a cohort sampled during active COVID-19. V usage is TRBV29-1 and J usage is TRBJ2-1, with a possible D match to TRBD2 (6 bases). The specimen sequenced was peripheral blood. The DNA for the CDR3 is TGCAGCGTTCCCAGACTAGATCTCTATGAGCAGTTCTTC. Its protein product is CSVPRLDLYEQFF.